One T cell receptor beta chain is described in this entry. It lacks a known antigen. No base qualities exist here, and no much larger clone lies one base off it. Germline trimming amounts to 7 bases on V and 5 bases on J, with 4 as the count of junction bases outside the gene matches. CDR1 and CDR2, per the germline V gene, are SNHLY and FYNNEI. CDR3 length: 14 amino acids, cysteine to phenylalanine. The read is trimmed to its CDR3 DNA, 42 bases read in frame from base 1. The entire amount of isolated RNA was reverse transcribed using the High Capacity cDNA Reverse Transcription Kit, so the sequenced TCRB transcripts were expressed ones. Deep immunoSEQ sequencing was performed on naive, central memory and regulatory T cell samples, with an average of around 3.4 million total reads per sample. Sorted cells were lysed in RLT buffer and RNA was extracted with DNase-treated RNeasy Micro or Mini kits, depending on cell number. Each cell subset was processed on its own to prevent cross-contamination, while patient and healthy donor samples were processed together. Using the immunoSEQ multiplex PCR, TCRB sequences were amplified from cDNA into 87-bp fragments spanning the CDR3 region. Sequencing of the amplicons was done on the Illumina HiSeq platform. The study's processing was this. PCR bias was corrected computationally using synthetic template baselines, and reads within Hamming distance 2 were collapsed, with unmergeable singletons discarded. By aligning reads against IMGT, V, D and J genes, CDR3 length, and insertions or deletions at six rearrangement sites were assigned. Within each subset, clonotype counts were normalized to the number of sorted cells before true diversity and Gini coefficients were calculated with the tcR R package. Repertoire sharing was quantified using the overlap coefficient calculated on TCRB nucleotide sequences. Drawn from immuneACCESS, this table holds only the in-frame rearrangements with V and J called that TCRdb kept. Clones are partly lost; checked studies trace under half to an unresolved V gene and leave the rest unexplained. From that table come the V and J calls and clone size; the DNA was used to work out D and trimming. Present in this sample are 240,000 or so clones, 27% of which were seen just once. The biggest ten clones account for roughly 4% of the sample.

These data originate in a study of beta chain features in type 1 diabetes (dated by TCRdb to 2017 to 2018). Some background on the complete study: No differences in mean age, gender distribution, total cell number or subset yield were found between patients and healthy donors. Across all samples, 107,917,701 sorted cells were examined, and cell number per subset correlated strongly with RNA yield. The study compared the TCRB repertoires of sorted circulating CD4+ T cell subsets in recently diagnosed type 1 diabetes patients with those in matched healthy donors. Regulatory and stem cell-like memory subsets were obtained from only 8 patients and roughly eight healthy donors, while naive and central memory subsets were obtained from all 30 or so donors. Beyond this particular receptor, the publication reports: Because the HLA sub-analyses included only small numbers of individuals, any influence of HLA type on TCRB rearrangement was left unresolved. Type 1 diabetes patients showed a moderate but significant shortening of TCRB CDR3 length in all four CD4+ subsets. Because cDNA was sequenced instead of genomic DNA, activated cells with high expression could be over-represented, although the groups did not differ in activation or CD3 levels. Naive, central memory and regulatory TCRB repertoires appeared to be more alike among patients than among healthy donors. Fewer insertions and more nucleotide deletions at VDJ recombination sites were observed in patients with type 1 diabetes, implying thymic rearrangement abnormalities. PCR might favor shorter templates, but patient and control samples were amplified and corrected together, so any skew would affect both groups equally.

Each donor gave one peripheral blood draw, roughly 120 mL on average, collected into heparinised tubes. A BD FACSAria II and a panel including CD45RO, CCR7, CD25, CD127, CD95 and CD27 were used to sort naive, central memory, regulatory and stem cell-like memory CD4+ T cells. Purity was above 95% for every sorted population. PBMCs were isolated right away by Lymphoprep density gradient centrifugation and were stained directly, without culture. Samples were stained and sorted in pairs, with one healthy donor and one patient per experiment, so that batch effects were minimized. The sequenced material came from central memory CD4+ T cells from blood. The receptor's source is a man aged 25-40 years in good health. The chain is assembled from TRBV2 and TRBJ1-4; TRBD1 agrees with 10 junctional bases. The CDR3 in this case is CASKRTGGNEKLFF. Here is the DNA: TGTGCCAGCAAGAGGACAGGGGGGAATGAAAAACTGTTTTTT.